This TCR beta chain was observed in a study of blood T cell repertoires in COVID-19. Study summary: Sample material is recorded as cDNA or gDNA derived from T cells, B-cell-depleted T cells, or PBMCs.

Germline loops: CDR1 LNHDA, CDR2 SQIVND (reference sequence). The CDR3 loop spans 15 amino acids. Losses at the gene ends were 5 bases for V and 1 base for J; bases not matched to a gene: 7. Some clones are missing from TCRdb's copy, which holds only in-frame ones; the method was immunoSEQ multiplex PCR. The sample holds some 220,000 clones, 80% seen once. Material: peripheral blood. The rearrangement joins TRBV19 to TRBJ1-1; 7 bases are shared with TRBD1. The sequence was collected from a woman in her seventies with acute or convalescent COVID-19. CDR3 DNA: TGTGCCAGTAGTTGGTCTACAGGGGAGAACACTGAAGCTTTCTTT. This translates into CASSWSTGENTEAFF.